The sequence of this TCR beta chain was determined in a study of CD8 T cells in ankylosing spondylitis. Study results and caveats: In peripheral blood, disease-linked CD8+ clones occurred at relatively low frequencies. Disease-linked clones reportedly showed significant enrichment in matched ankylosing spondylitis synovial fluid. Apparently characteristic of ankylosing spondylitis blood was a TCR beta motif (roughly eight highly homologous variants).

Germline CDR1 reads DFQATT; CDR2 reads SNEGSKA (reference sequence). With 3 bases removed from V and 5 bases from J, the gap between germline ends came to 16 bases. This CDR3 is built from 14 residues. Ten or more counts support this clonotype. Antigen unknown. As the method for making TCR beta libraries, quantitative 5'-RACE with molecular barcodes was used. Via MiXCR, TCRdb re-called the 5' RACE reads, giving one row per CDR3 protein. The table has some 100,000 distinct CDR3 sequences, around 8.5% seen once. Sequenced input: blood, either unsorted or a sorted T cell fraction (not recorded which). This clonotype was obtained from a male donor with ankylosing spondylitis. The chain links TRBV20-1 to TRBJ2-5, with D hard to call. This chain's CDR3 is CSASPRPNPETQYF. CDR3 nucleotide sequence: TGCAGTGCTAGTCCCCGCCCGAATCCCGAGACCCAGTACTTC.